This T cell receptor beta chain was retrieved from a study of blood T cell repertoires in COVID-19. Study overall: The United States, Italy and Spain supplied acute and convalescent COVID-19 samples.

CDR1 is SQVTM, CDR2 ANQGSEA, per germline. Trimming removed 8 bases from V and 5 bases from J; junction bases left unmatched: 12. There are 14 residues in the CDR3. The authors' processing: Amplified reference gene primers provided the basis for estimating nucleated cell counts. Generated by immunoSEQ multiplex PCR, the TCRdb table keeps only in-frame clones and is missing some. The V and J calls and clone size are taken from that table; D and trimming were inferred from the DNA. Of around 100,000 clones in the sample, 80% to 90% are singletons; the top ten hold around 7%. The sample was peripheral blood. The receptor comes from a human donor with acute or convalescent COVID-19. The donor label of this sample is uncertain. The chain has TRBV29-1 and TRBJ2-3; 8 positions match TRBD2. CDR3 amino acids: CSTDTSAGGDTQYF. DNA for the CDR3: TGCAGCACCGATACAAGTGCGGGGGGAGATACGCAGTATTTT.